A single sample is the source of the 13 T cell receptor beta chains below, sequenced in a study of cytomegalovirus exposure and HLA in healthy donors. Clones were read by immunoSEQ multiplex PCR, and TCRdb kept only the in-frame ones, dropping some. The sample holds some 270,000 clones, 86% seen once. Sequenced material: PBMCs. Receptors originate from a woman younger than 35 in good health and CMV-seronegative.

V is TRBV11-2 and J is TRBJ2-2, with D perhaps matching TRBD1 (7 bases). The germline V gene encodes CDR1 SGHAT and CDR2 FQNNGV. The CDR3 is 15 residues long. Trimming cost V 5 bases and J 5 bases, with 15 bases left between them. In DNA, the CDR3 is TGTGCCAGCAGCCCGCGGGACAGCTTGACCGGGGAGCTGTTTTTT. Protein product: CASSPRDSLTGELFF. The entire variable domain, with the rest obtained from reference TRBV11-2 and TRBJ2-2, is as follows: EAGVAQSPRYKIIEKRQSVAFWCNPISGHATLYWYQQILGQGPKLLIQFQNNGVVDDSQLPKDRFSAERLKGVDSTLKIQPAKLEDSAVYLCASSPRDSLTGELFFGEGSRLTVL.

The V and J genes are TRBV30 and TRBJ1-3; D unresolved. The CDR3 loop spans 16 amino acids. Germline assignment: CDR1 GTSNPN and CDR2 SVGIG (reference sequence). The CDR3 loop reads CASITNPRLVRNTIYF. The CDR3 nucleotides are TGTGCGAGTATCACAAACCCAAGACTAGTTCGAAACACCATATATTTT.

This clone occurred a few times. This chain links TRBV30 with TRBJ1-2; TRBD1 is a possible D gene (5 bases). Trimming left V 3 bases short and J 6 bases short, with 8 bases between. CDR1 GTSNPN and CDR2 SVGIG come from the germline V gene (reference sequence). This CDR3 is 11 amino acids long. In DNA form, the CDR3 reads TGTGCCTGGAGCTTGGGGCATGGCTACACCTTC. It yields the protein CAWSLGHGYTF.

The chain links TRBV27 to TRBJ2-3; D remains ambiguous. The CDR3 has 14 amino acids. Germline values: CDR1 MNHEY, CDR2 SMNVEV (reference sequence). Trimming left V 1 base short and J 3 bases short, with 8 bases between. CDR3 sequence reads: CASSLLSVTDTQYF. The CDR3 nucleotides read TGTGCCAGCAGTTTATTATCGGTGACAGATACGCAGTATTTT.

The J gene is TRBJ1-2, the V gene TRBV6-4, with 12 bases lining up with TRBD1. Germline assignment: CDR1 MRHNA and CDR2 SNTAGT. CDR3 length: 14 amino acids. With 10 bases clipped from V and 7 bases from J, the junction kept 10 bases outside the gene matches. CDR3 DNA: TGTGCCATGGAAGCGGGACAGGGGGCGCGTGGCTACACCTTC. It yields the protein CAMEAGQGARGYTF.

The chain uses TRBV29-1 and TRBJ2-2, with TRBD1 identical over 8 bases. Germline-derived CDR1 and CDR2 are SQVTM and ANQGSEA. With 6 bases clipped from V and 4 bases from J, the junction kept 19 bases outside the gene matches. This CDR3 is 18 amino acids long. The CDR3 sequence: CSVCAQDRAPLGTGELFF. The CDR3 nucleotides are TGCAGCGTCTGCGCCCAGGACAGGGCCCCCCTCGGCACCGGGGAGCTGTTTTTT.

This chain uses TRBV4-1 with TRBJ2-7, with 8 bases matching TRBD1. V lost 5 bases and J lost 6; bases outside the gene matches: 12. CDR1 MGHRA and CDR2 YSYEKL come from the germline V gene. There are 15 residues in the CDR3. CDR3 in DNA: TGCGCCAGCAGCAGCACAGGCGGACAGGGAGGCGAGCAGTACTTC. Residues: CASSSTGGQGGEQYF.

This clone was seen once. As DNA, the CDR3 is TGTGCCAGCAGCTTAGAGGGGCGGAGCACAGATACGCAGTATTTT. This encodes CASSLEGRSTDTQYF. The chain links TRBV11-3 to TRBJ2-3, with D perhaps TRBD1 (5 bases). The germline V gene encodes CDR1 SGHNT and CDR2 YENEEA. The V end lost 0 bases, the J end lost 0 bases, and 7 bases lay between the germline ends. CDR3 length: 15 residues.

The chain carries TRBV6-5 and TRBJ2-7; D is perhaps TRBD2 (6 bases). Trimming pared 0 bases from V and 3 bases from J, leaving 12 bases between. There are 15 residues in the CDR3. The V gene's germline CDR1 is MNHEY and CDR2 SVGAGI. CDR3 DNA: TGTGCCAGCAGTTACTCGAAGGCGGGGAGCTACGAGCAGTACTTC. It is translated as CASSYSKAGSYEQYF.

The chain joins TRBV6-6 to TRBJ1-1, with TRBD1 matching 9 bases. V shed 7 bases, J shed 1 base, and the junction held 4 bases outside the gene matches. Germline V gene lookup returns CDR1 MNHNY and CDR2 SVGAGI (reference sequence). The CDR3 totals 14 residues. Here the CDR3 reads CASKGDRANTEAFF. CDR3 DNA: TGTGCCAGCAAGGGGGACAGGGCGAACACTGAAGCTTTCTTT.

V and J are TRBV9 and TRBJ2-1, with TRBD2 identical over 11 bases. The CDR3 consists of 14 residues. From germline, CDR1 is SGDLS and CDR2 YYNGEE. J gave up 8 bases and V 0 bases, and 1 base lay outside the gene matches. CDR3 bases: TGTGCCAGCAGCGTAGAACTAGCGGGAGATGAGCAGTTCTTC. Amino acids: CASSVELAGDEQFF.

This sequence joins TRBV27 and TRBJ1-2; TRBD1 matches 7 bases. V shed 0 bases, J shed 2 bases, and the junction held 3 bases outside the gene matches. This CDR3 has 15 amino acids. Germline V lookup: CDR1 MNHEY, CDR2 SMNVEV (reference sequence). The CDR3 is CASSLSGQPNYGYTF. Written as DNA, the CDR3 is TGTGCCAGCAGTTTATCGGGACAGCCCAACTATGGCTACACCTTC.

This clone was detected a few times. V gene TRBV7-9 combines with J gene TRBJ1-1; D is perhaps TRBD1 (6 bases). V dropped 0 bases and J dropped 10 bases, with 18 bases sitting between them. Germline V gene sequence: CDR1 SEHNR, CDR2 FQNEAQ (reference sequence). The CDR3 covers 15 residues. The CDR3 loop is CASSLAWDTNRGAFF. The DNA for the CDR3 is TGTGCCAGCAGCTTAGCTTGGGACACCAACCGGGGAGCTTTCTTT.